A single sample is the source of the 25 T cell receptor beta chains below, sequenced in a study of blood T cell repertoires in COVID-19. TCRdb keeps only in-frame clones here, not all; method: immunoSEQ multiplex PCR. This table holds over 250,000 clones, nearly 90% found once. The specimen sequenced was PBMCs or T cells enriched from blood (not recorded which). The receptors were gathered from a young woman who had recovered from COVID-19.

In DNA form, the CDR3 reads TGTGCCAGCAGCGTAAATAGCGGGCCAGATACGCAGTATTTT. Protein: CASSVNSGPDTQYF. The V and J genes are TRBV9 and TRBJ2-3; 7 positions agree with TRBD2. The germline V gene has CDR1 SGDLS and CDR2 YYNGEE. V was pared by 1 base and J by 4 bases, with 3 bases of the junction left unmatched. This CDR3 is built from 14 residues.

This CDR3 reads CASSLTASNEKLFF. CDR3 DNA: TGCGCCAGCAGCTTGACAGCTTCTAATGAAAAACTGTTTTTT. The V and J genes are TRBV5-1 and TRBJ1-4; unclear D gene. Germline V lookup: CDR1 SGHRS, CDR2 YFSETQ. The CDR3 runs to 14 residues. Trimming removed 1 base at V and 3 bases at J, with 7 bases between.

The CDR3 nucleotides are TGCGCCAGCAGCTCCCCTGAAAGCGTGGGGCACAATGAGCAGTTCTTC. Protein product: CASSSPESVGHNEQFF. V and J are TRBV5-1 and TRBJ2-1, with D possibly being TRBD1 (5 bases). There are 16 residues in the CDR3. V was clipped by 3 bases and J by 5 bases, with 18 bases between them. Germline loops: CDR1 SGHRS, CDR2 YFSETQ. Full variable domain (outside the CDR3, taken from reference TRBV5-1 and TRBJ2-1): KAGVTQTPRYLIKTRGQQVTLSCSPISGHRSVSWYQQTPGQGLQFLFEYFSETQRNKGNFPGRFSGRQFSNSRSEMNVSTLELGDSALYLCASSSPESVGHNEQFFGPGTRLTVL.

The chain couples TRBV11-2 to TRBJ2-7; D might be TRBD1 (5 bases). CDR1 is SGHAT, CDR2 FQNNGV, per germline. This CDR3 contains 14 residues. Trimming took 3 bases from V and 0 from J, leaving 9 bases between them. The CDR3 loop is CASSLQGSSYEQYF. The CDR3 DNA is TGTGCCAGCAGCTTGCAGGGCAGCTCCTACGAGCAGTACTTC.

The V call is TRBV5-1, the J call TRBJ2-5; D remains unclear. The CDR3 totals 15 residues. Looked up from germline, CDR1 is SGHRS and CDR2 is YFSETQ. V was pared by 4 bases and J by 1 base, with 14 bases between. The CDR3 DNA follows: TGCGCCAGCAGCGCCTCACAGAGTCTCCAAGAGACCCAGTACTTC. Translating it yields CASSASQSLQETQYF.

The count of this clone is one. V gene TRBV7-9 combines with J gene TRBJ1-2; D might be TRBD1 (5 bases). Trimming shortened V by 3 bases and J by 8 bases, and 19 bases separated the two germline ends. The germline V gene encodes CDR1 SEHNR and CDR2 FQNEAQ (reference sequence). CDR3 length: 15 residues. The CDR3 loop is CASSLVMGGAEGYTF. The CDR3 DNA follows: TGTGCCAGCAGCTTGGTTATGGGAGGGGCGGAAGGCTACACCTTC. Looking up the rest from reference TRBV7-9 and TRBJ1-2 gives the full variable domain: DTGVSQNPRHKITKRGQNVTFRCDPISEHNRLYWYRQTLGQGPEFLTYFQNEAQLEKSRLLSDRFSAERPKGSFSTLEIQRTEQGDSAMYLCASSLVMGGAEGYTFGSGTRLTVV.

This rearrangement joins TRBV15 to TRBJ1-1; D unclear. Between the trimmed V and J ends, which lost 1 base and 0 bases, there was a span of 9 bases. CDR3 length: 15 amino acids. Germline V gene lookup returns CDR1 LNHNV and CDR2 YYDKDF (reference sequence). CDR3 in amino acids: CATSRAEGLNTEAFF. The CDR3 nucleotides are TGTGCCACCAGCAGAGCCGAGGGCTTGAACACTGAAGCTTTCTTT.

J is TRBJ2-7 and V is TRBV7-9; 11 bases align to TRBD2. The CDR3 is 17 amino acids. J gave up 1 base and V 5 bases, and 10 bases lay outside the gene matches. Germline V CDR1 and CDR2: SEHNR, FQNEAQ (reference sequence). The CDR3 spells CASSPSGLAGGSYEQYF. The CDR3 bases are TGTGCCAGCAGCCCGTCAGGGCTAGCGGGAGGTTCCTACGAGCAGTACTTC.

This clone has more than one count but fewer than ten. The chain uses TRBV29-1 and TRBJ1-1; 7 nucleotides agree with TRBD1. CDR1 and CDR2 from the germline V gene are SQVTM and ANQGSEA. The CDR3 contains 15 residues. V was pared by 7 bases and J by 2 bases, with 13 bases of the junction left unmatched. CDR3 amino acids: CSALGTVGPNTEAFF. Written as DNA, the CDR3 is TGCAGCGCCCTTGGGACAGTAGGGCCAAACACTGAAGCTTTCTTT.

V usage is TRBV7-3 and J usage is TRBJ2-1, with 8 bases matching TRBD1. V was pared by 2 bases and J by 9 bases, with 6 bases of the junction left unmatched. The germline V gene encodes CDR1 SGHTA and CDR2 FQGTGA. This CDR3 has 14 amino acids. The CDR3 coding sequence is TGTGCCAGCAGCTTAGACCACACAGGGGGTGAGCAGTTCTTC. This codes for CASSLDHTGGEQFF.

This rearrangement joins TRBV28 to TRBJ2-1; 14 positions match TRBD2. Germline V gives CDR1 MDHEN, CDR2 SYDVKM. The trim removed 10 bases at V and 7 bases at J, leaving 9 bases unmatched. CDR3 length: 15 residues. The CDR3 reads CATETSGRARNEQFF. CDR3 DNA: TGTGCCACGGAGACTAGCGGGAGGGCCAGGAATGAGCAGTTCTTC.

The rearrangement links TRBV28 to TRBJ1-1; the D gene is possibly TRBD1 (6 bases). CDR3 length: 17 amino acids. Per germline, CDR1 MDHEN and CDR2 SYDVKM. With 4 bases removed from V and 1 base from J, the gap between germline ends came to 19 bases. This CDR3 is CASSSLLQGGANTEAFF. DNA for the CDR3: TGTGCCAGCAGTTCTTTGCTCCAAGGGGGGGCGAACACTGAAGCTTTCTTT.

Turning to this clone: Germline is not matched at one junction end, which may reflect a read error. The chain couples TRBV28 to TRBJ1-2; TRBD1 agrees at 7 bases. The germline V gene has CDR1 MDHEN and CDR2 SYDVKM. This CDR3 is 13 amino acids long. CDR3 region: CASSQRTGGNPHF. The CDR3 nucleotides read TGTGCCAGCAGTCAAAGGACAGGCGGAAACCCCCACTTC.

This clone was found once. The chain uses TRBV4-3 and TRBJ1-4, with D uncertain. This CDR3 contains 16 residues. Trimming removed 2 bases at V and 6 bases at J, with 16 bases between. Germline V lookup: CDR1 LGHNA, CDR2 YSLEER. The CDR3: CASSQTRLNKHEKLFF. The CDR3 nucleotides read TGCGCCAGCAGCCAAACCCGACTGAATAAACATGAAAAACTGTTTTTT.

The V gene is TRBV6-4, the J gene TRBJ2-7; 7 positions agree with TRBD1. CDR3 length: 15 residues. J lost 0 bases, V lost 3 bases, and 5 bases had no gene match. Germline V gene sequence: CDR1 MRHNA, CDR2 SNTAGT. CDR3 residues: CASSEVTGVSYEQYF. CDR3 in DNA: TGTGCCAGCAGTGAGGTCACAGGGGTCTCCTACGAGCAGTACTTC.

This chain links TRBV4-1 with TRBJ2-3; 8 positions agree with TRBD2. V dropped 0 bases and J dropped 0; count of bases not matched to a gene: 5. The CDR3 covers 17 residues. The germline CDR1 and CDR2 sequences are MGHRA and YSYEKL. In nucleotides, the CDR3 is TGCGCCAGCAGCCAAGAAACTCGGGGGGGGAGCACAGATACGCAGTATTTT. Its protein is CASSQETRGGSTDTQYF.

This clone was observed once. The CDR3 DNA reads as TGTGCCAGCAGTCCCGGACAGGGTGGCTATGGCTACACCTTC. Amino acid sequence: CASSPGQGGYGYTF. This rearrangement joins TRBV2 to TRBJ1-2; 8 bases fit TRBD1. Germline-derived CDR1 and CDR2 are SNHLY and FYNNEI. J lost 4 bases, V lost 5 bases, and 6 bases had no gene match. This CDR3 is built from 14 residues.

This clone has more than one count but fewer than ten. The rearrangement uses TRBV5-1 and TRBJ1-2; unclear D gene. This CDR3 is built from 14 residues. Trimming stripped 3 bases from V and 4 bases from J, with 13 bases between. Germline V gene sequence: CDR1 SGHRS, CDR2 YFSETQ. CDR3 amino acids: CASSSDAEVYGYTF. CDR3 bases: TGCGCCAGCAGCTCCGATGCAGAGGTCTATGGCTACACCTTC.

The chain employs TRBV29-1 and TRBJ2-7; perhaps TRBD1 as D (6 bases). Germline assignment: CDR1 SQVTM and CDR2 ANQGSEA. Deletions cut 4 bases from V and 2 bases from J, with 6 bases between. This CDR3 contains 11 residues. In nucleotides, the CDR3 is TGCAGCGTTGGGGGGCCCTACGAGCAGTACTTC. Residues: CSVGGPYEQYF.

CDR3 sequence (DNA): TGCAGCGTGCTAGCGGGAGGGCCCTCTTCCCAGTACTTC. It specifies CSVLAGGPSSQYF. This chain joins TRBV29-1 and TRBJ2-7, with TRBD2 matching over 12 bases. The CDR3 extends over 13 amino acids. The ends lost 6 bases at V and 10 bases at J; junction bases unmatched: 10. Germline V gene data show CDR1 as SQVTM and CDR2 as ANQGSEA.

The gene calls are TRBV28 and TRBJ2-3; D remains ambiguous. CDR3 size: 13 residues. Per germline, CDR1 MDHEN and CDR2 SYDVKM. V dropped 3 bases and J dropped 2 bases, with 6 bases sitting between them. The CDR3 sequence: CASSFVSTDTQYF. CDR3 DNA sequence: TGTGCCAGCAGTTTTGTATCCACAGATACGCAGTATTTT.

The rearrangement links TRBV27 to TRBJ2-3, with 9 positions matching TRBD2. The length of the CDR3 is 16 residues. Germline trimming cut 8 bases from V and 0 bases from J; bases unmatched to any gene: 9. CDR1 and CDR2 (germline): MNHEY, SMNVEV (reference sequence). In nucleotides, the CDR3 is TGTGCCAGCGGCTTACTAGCGGGCTTAAGCACAGATACGCAGTATTTT. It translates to CASGLLAGLSTDTQYF.

The CDR3 DNA follows: TGTGCCAGCAGCCGGAGCCGGGGGTCCTACGAGCAGTACTTC. Residues: CASSRSRGSYEQYF. V gene TRBV14 combines with J gene TRBJ2-7, with D possibly TRBD2 on 6 matching bases. The length of the CDR3 is 14 residues. V was trimmed by 4 bases and J by 1 base, leaving 11 bases between them. In germline, CDR1 is SGHDN, CDR2 FVKESK.

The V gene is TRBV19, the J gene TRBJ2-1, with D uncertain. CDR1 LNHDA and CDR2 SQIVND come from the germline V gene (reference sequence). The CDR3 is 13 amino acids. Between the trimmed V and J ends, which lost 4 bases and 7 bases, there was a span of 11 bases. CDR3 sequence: CASSTLLLNEQFF. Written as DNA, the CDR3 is TGTGCCAGTAGTACCCTTCTTCTTAATGAGCAGTTCTTC.

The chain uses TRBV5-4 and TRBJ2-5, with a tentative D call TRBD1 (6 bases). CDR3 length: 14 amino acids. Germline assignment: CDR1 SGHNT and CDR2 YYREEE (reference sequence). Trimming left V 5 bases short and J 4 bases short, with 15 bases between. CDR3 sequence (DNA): TGTGCCAGCAGTTGGGCAGGGGCGGGAGAGACCCAGTACTTC. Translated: CASSWAGAGETQYF.